This TCR beta chain was sequenced during a study of regulatory T cells in long-lasting Graves disease. Study-level results: Sharing of public clonotypes was greater in persistent patients (around 3,000) than in new patients (around 930).

V was pared by 1 base and J by 8 bases, with 12 bases between. There are 14 residues in the CDR3. Germline CDR1 GTSNPN, CDR2 SVGIG (reference sequence). Researchers made TCR beta libraries by using iRepertoire HTBI primers and running Arm-PCR on CDR3 regions. Each CDR3 protein gets one entry after TCRdb re-called the multiplex PCR reads with MiXCR. The sample includes about 220,000 distinct CDR3 sequences, 15% to 20% of them seen just once. This sample's time point: newly diagnosed GD, antithyroid drugs for less than 3 months. PBMC-extracted RNA yielded the TCR library. Ten or more counts support this clonotype. No antigen is known for it.

The V call is TRBV30, the J call TRBJ1-6; D is perhaps TRBD1 (5 bases). The sequence derives from a female donor with Graves disease. Sequencing used peripheral blood mononuclear cells (PBMCs), obtained at new diagnosis, from a patient treated with antithyroid drugs. CDR3: CAWSDGARYSPLHF. The DNA for the CDR3 is TGTGCCTGGAGTGACGGGGCCAGATATTCACCCCTCCACTTT. Combining the CDR3 with reference TRBV30 and TRBJ1-6 gives the whole variable domain SQTIHQWPATLVQPVGSPLSLECTVEGTSNPNLYWYRQAAGRGLQLLFYSVGIGQISSEVPQNLSASRPQDRQFILSSKKLLLSDSGFYLCAWSDGARYSPLHFGNGTRLTVT.